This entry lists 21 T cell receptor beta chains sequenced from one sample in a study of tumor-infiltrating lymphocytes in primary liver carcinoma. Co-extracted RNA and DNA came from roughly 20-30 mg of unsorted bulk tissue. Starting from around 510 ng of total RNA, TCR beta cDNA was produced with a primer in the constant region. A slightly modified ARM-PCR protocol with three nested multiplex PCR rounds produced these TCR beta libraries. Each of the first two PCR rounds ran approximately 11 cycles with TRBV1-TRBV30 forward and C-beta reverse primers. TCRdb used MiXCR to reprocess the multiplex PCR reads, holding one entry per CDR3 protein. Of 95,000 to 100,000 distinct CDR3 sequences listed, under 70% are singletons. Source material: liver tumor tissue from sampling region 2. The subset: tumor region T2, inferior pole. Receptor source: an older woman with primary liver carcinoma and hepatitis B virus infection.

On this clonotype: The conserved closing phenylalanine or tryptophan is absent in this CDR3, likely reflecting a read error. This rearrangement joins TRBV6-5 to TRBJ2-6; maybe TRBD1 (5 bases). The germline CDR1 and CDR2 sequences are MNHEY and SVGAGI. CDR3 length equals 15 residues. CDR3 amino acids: CASSYRGSGANVLTL. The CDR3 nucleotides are TGTGCCAGCAGTTACAGGGGCTCTGGGGCTAACGTCCTGACTCTC.

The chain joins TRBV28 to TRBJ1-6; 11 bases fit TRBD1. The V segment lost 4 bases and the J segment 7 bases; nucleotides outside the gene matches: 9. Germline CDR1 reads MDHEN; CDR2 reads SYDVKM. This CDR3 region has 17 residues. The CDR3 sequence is CASSSHPGQGENSPLHF. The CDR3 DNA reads TGTGCCAGCAGTTCCCACCCGGGACAGGGGGAGAATTCACCCCTCCACTTT.

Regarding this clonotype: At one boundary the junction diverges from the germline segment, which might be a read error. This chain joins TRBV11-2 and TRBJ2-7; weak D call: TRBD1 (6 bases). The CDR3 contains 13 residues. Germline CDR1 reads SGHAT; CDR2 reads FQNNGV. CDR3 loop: CANSEQGPYAQYF. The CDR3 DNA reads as TGTGCCAACAGCGAGCAGGGGCCCTACGCGCAATACTTC.

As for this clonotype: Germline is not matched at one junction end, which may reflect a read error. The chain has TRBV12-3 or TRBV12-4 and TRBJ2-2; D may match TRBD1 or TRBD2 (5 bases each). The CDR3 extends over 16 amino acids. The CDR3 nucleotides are TGTGCCAGCAGCCAGGAGAGGGGATTGAACACCGGGGAGTTGTTTTTT. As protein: CASSQERGLNTGELFF.

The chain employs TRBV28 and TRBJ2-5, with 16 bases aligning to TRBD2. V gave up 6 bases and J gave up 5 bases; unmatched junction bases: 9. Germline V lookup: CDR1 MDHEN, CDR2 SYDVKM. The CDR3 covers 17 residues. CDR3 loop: CASRFSGLAGGGETQYF. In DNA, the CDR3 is TGTGCCAGCAGATTTTCGGGACTAGCGGGAGGGGGGGAGACCCAGTACTTC.

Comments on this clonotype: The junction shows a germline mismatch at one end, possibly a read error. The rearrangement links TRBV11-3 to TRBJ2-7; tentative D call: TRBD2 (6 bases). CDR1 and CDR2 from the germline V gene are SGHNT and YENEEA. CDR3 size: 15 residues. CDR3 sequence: CASGLEPGGVWEQYF. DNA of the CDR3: TGTGCCAGCGGCTTGGAACCGGGCGGGGTCTGGGAGCAGTACTTC.

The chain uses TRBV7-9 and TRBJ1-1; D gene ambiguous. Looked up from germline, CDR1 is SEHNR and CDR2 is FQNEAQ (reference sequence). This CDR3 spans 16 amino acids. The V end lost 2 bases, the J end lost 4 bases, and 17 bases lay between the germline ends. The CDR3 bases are TGTGCCAGCAGCTTAATTGTGGCTGAGGAGGGCACTGAAGCTTTCTTT. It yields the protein CASSLIVAEEGTEAFF. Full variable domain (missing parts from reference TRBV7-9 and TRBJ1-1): DTGVSQNPRHKITKRGQNVTFRCDPISEHNRLYWYRQTLGQGPEFLTYFQNEAQLEKSRLLSDRFSAERPKGSFSTLEIQRTEQGDSAMYLCASSLIVAEEGTEAFFGQGTRLTVV.

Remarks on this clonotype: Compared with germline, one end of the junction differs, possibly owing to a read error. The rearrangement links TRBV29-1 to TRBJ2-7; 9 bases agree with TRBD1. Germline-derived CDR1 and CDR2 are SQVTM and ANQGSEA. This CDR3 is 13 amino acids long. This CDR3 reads CGVGGQGIYEQYF. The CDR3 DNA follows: TGCGGCGTGGGGGGACAGGGTATATACGAGCAGTACTTC.

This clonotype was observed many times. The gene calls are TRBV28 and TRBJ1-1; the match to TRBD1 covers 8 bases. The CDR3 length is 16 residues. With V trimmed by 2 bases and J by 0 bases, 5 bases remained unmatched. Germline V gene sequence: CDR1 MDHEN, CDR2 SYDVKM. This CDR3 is CASSLPRTGLNTEAFF. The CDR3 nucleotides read TGTGCCAGCAGTTTACCTCGGACAGGGTTGAACACTGAAGCTTTCTTT.

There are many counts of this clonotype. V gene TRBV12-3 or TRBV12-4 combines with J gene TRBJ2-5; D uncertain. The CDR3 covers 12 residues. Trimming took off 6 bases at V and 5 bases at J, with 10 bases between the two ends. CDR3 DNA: TGTGCCAGCAGAAACAACCTGGAGACCCAGTACTTC. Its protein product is CASRNNLETQYF.

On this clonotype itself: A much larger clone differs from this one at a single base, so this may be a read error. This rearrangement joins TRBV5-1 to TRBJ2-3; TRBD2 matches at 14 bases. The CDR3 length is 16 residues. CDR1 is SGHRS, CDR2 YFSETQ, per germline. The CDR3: CASSVTSGRGPETQYF. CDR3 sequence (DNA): TGCGCCAGCAGCGTGACTAGCGGGAGGGGGCCAGAAACGCAGTATTTT.

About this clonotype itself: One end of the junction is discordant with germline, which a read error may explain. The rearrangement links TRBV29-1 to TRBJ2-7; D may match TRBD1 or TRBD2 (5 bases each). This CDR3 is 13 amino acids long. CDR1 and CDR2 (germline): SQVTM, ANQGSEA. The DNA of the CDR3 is TGCGGCGTTTGGGACCGTGGGCACTACGAGCAGCACTTC. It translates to CGVWDRGHYEQHF.

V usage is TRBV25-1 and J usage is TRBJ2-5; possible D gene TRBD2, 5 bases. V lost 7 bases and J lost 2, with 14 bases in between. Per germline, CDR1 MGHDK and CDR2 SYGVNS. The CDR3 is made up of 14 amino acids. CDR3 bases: TGTGCCAGCACCTCCGTGAGGGCTCAAGAGACCCAGTACTTC. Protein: CASTSVRAQETQYF. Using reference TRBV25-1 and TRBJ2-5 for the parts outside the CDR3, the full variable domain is EADIYQTPRYLVIGTGKKITLECSQTMGHDKMYWYQQDPGMELHLIHYSYGVNSTEKGDLSSESTVSRIRTEHFPLTLESARPSHTSQYLCASTSVRAQETQYFGPGTRLLVL.

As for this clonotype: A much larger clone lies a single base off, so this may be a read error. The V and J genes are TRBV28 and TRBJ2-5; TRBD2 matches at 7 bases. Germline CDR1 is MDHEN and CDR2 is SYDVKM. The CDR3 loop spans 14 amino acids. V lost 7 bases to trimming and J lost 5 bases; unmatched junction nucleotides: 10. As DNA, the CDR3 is TGTGCCAGCACTTGGGGAGGGAGCAGGGAGACCCAGTACTTC. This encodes CASTWGGSRETQYF.

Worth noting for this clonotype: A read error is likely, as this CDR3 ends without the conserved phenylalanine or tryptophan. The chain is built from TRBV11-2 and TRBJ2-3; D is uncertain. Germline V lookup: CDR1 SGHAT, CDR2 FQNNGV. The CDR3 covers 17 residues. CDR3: CPSSLSFRPLRTDTQYY. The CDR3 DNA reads TGTCCCAGCAGCTTATCGTTTAGGCCGCTACGGACAGATACGCAGTATTAT.

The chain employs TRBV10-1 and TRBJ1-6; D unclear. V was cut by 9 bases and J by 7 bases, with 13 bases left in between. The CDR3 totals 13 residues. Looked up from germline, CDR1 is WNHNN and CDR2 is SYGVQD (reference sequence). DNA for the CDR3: TGCGCCAGTTCCGGGATGAAAAATTCACCCCTCCACTTT. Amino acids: CASSGMKNSPLHF.

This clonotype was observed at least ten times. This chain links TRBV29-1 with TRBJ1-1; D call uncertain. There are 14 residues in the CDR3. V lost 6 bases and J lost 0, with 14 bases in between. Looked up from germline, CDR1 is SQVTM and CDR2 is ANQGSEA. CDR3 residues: CSVVTHVMNTEAFF. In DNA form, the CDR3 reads TGCAGCGTAGTGACCCACGTCATGAACACTGAAGCTTTCTTT. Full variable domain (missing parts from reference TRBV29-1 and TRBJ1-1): SAVISQKPSRDICQRGTSLTIQCQVDSQVTMMFWYRQQPGQSLTLIATANQGSEATYESGFVIDKFPISRPNLTFSTLTVSNMSPEDSSIYLCSVVTHVMNTEAFFGQGTRLTVV.

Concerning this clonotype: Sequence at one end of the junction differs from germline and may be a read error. CDR3 coding DNA: TGCGCCATCAGTGAGCCAGGGGGTGGAGCTTTCTTT. Its translation: CAISEPGGGAFF. V is TRBV10-3 and J is TRBJ1-1, with 7 bases aligning to TRBD1. CDR1 is ENHRY and CDR2 is SYGVKD in the germline V gene. The CDR3 is 12 residues long.

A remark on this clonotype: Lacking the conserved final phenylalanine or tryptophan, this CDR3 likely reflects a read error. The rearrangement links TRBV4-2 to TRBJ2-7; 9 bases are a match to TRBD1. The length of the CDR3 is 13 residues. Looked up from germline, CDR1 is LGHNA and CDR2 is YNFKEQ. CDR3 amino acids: CASSQDRGYEQYS. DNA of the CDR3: TGTGCTAGCAGCCAGGACAGGGGTTACGAGCAGTACTCC.

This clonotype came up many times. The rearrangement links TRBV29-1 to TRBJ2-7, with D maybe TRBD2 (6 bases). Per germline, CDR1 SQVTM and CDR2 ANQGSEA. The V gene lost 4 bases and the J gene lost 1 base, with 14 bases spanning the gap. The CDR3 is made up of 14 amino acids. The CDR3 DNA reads TGCAGCGTTGGGGGCAGGGCGGGGTCCTACGAGCAGTACTTC. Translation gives CSVGGRAGSYEQYF.

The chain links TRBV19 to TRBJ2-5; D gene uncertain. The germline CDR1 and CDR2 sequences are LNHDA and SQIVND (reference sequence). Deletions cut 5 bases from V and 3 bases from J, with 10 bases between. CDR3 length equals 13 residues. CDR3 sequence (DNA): TGTGCCAGTAGTCTCTCTAGAAAAGAGACCCAGTACTTC. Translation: CASSLSRKETQYF. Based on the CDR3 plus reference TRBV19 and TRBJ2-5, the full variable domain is DGGITQSPKYLFRKEGQNVTLSCEQNLNHDAMYWYRQDPGQGLRLIYYSQIVNDFQKGDIAEGYSVSREKKESFPLTVTSAQKNPTAFYLCASSLSRKETQYFGPGTRLLVL.